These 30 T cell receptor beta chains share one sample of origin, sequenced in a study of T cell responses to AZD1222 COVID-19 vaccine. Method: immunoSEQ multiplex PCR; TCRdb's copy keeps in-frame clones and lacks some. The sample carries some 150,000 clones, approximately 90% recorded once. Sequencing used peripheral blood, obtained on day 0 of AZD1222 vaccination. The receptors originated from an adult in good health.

The CDR3 region is CSAQGLAGWEEQFF. As DNA, the CDR3 is TGCAGCGCCCAAGGCCTAGCGGGATGGGAAGAGCAGTTCTTC. The chain has TRBV29-1 and TRBJ2-1, with TRBD2 matching over 9 bases. Trimming at V came to 7 bases and at J to 10 bases, leaving 14 bases not matched to a gene. The V gene's germline CDR1 is SQVTM and CDR2 ANQGSEA. This CDR3 contains 14 residues.

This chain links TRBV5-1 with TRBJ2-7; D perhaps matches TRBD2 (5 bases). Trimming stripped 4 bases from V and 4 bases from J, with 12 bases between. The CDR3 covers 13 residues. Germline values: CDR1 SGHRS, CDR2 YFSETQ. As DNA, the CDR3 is TGCGCCAGCAGCGAGGAGGTGTTATACGAGCAGTACTTC. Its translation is CASSEEVLYEQYF.

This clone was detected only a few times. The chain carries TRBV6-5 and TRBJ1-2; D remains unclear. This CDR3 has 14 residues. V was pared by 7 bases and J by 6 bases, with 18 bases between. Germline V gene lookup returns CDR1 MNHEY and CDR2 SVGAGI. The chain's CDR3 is CASTPRTADNGYTF. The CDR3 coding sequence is TGTGCCAGCACCCCCCGGACGGCGGATAATGGCTACACCTTC.

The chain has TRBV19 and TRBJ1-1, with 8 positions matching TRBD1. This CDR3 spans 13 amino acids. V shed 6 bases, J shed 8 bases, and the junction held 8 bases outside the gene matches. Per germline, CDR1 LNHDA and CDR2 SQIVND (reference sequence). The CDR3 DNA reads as TGTGCCAGTAGCCCGGGACAGGCCGGGGAAGCTTTCTTT. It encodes CASSPGQAGEAFF. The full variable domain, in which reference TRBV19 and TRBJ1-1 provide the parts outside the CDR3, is DGGITQSPKYLFRKEGQNVTLSCEQNLNHDAMYWYRQDPGQGLRLIYYSQIVNDFQKGDIAEGYSVSREKKESFPLTVTSAQKNPTAFYLCASSPGQAGEAFFGQGTRLTVV.

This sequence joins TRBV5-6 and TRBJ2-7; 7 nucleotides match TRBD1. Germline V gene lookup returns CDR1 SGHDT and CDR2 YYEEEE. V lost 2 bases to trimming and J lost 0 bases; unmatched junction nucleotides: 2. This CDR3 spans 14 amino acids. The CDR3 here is CASSLQGSSYEQYF. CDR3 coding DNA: TGTGCCAGCAGCTTACAGGGGAGCTCCTACGAGCAGTACTTC.

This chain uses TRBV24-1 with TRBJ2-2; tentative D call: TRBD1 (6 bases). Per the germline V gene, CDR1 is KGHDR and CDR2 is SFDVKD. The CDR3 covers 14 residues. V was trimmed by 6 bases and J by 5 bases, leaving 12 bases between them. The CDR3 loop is CATSMAGETGELFF. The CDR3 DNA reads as TGTGCCACCAGTATGGCAGGGGAAACCGGGGAGCTGTTTTTT.

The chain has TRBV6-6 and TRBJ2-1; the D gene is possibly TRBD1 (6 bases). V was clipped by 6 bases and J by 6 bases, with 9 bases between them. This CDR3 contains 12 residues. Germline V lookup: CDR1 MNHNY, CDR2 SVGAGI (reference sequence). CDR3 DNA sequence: TGTGCCAGCAGCACAGGGAGCAATGAGCAGTTCTTC. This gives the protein CASSTGSNEQFF.

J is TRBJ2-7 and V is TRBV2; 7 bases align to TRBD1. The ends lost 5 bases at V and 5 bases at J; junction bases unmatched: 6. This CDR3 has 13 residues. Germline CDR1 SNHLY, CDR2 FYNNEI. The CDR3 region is CASSSEGANEQYF. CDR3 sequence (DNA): TGTGCCAGCAGTAGCGAGGGGGCTAACGAGCAGTACTTC.

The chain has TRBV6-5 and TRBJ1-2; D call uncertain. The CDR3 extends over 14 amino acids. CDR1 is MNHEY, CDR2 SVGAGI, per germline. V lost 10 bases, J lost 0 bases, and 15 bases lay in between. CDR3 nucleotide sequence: TGTGCCACGGGAGGTCCTCAAGCTAACTATGGCTACACCTTC. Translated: CATGGPQANYGYTF.

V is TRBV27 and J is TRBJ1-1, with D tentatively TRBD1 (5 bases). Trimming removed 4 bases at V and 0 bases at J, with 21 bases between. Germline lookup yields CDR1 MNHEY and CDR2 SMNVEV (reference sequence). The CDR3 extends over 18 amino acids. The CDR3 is CASSSTDGTSELNTEAFF. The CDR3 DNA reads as TGTGCCAGCAGTTCGACGGACGGGACGTCCGAGCTGAACACTGAAGCTTTCTTT.

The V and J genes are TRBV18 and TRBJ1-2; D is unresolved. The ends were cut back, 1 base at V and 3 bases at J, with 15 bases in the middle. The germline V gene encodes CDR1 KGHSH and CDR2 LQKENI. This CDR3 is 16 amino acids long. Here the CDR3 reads CASSPQSPKGDYGYTF. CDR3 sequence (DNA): TGTGCCAGCTCACCACAGTCCCCTAAGGGCGACTATGGCTACACCTTC.

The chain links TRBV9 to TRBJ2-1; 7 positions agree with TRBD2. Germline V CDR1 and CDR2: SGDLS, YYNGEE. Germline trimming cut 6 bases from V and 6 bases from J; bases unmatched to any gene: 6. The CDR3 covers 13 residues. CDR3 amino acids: CASTSGGLNEQFF. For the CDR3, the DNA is TGTGCCAGCACCTCGGGAGGCCTCAATGAGCAGTTCTTC.

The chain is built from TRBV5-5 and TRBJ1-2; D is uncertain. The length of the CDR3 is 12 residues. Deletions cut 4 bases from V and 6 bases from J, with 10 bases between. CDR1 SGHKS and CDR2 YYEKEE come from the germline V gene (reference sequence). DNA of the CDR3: TGTGCCAGCAGCCCCGGGGTCCATGGCTACACCTTC. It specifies CASSPGVHGYTF.

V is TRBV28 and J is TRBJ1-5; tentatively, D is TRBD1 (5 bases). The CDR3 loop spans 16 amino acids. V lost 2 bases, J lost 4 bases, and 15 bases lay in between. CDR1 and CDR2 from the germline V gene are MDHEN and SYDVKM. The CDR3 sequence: CASSLGGEGANQPQHF. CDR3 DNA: TGTGCCAGCAGTTTAGGAGGGGAAGGCGCAAATCAGCCCCAGCATTTT. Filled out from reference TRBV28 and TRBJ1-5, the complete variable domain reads DVKVTQSSRYLVKRTGEKVFLECVQDMDHENMFWYRQDPGLGLRLIYFSYDVKMKEKGDIPEGYSVSREKKERFSLILESASTNQTSMYLCASSLGGEGANQPQHFGDGTRLSIL.

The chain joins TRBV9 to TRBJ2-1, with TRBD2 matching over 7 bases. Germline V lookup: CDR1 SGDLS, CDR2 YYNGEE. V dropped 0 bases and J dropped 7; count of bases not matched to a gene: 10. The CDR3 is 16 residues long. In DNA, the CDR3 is TGTGCCAGCAGCGTAGATGCAATGGCGGGAGAGAATGAGCAGTTCTTC. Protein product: CASSVDAMAGENEQFF.

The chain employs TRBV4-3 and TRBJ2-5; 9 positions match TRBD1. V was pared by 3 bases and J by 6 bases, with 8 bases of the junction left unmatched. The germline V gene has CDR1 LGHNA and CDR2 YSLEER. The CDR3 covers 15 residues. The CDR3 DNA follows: TGCGCCAGCAGCCAGGATACAGGGGGCGGGAAGACCCAGTACTTC. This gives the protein CASSQDTGGGKTQYF.

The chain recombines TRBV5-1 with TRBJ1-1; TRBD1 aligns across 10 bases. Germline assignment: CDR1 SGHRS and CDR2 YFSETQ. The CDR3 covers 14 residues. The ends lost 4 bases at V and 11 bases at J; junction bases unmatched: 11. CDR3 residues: CASSAGTGALGAFF. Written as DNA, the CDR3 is TGCGCCAGCAGCGCTGGGACAGGGGCACTGGGTGCTTTCTTT.

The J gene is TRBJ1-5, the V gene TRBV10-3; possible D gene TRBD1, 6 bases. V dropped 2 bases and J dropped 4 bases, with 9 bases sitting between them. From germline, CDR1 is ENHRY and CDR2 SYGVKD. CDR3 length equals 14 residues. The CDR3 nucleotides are TGTGCCATCAGTGAGGACAGGTTTAATCAGCCCCAGCATTTT. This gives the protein CAISEDRFNQPQHF.

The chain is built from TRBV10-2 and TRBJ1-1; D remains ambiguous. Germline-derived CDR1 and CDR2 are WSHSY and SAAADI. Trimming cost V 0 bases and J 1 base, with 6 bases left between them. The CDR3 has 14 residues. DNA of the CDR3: TGCGCCAGCAGTGAGTCGGGATCGAACACTGAAGCTTTCTTT. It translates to CASSESGSNTEAFF.

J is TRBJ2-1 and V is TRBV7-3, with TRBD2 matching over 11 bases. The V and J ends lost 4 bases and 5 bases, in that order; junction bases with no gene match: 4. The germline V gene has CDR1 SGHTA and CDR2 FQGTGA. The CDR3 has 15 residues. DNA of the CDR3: TGTGCCAGCAGCTACAGACTAGCGGGACACAATGAGCAGTTCTTC. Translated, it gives CASSYRLAGHNEQFF.

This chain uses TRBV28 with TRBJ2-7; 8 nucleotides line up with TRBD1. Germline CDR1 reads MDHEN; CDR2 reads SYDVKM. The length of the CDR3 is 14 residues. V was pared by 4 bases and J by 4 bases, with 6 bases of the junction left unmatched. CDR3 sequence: CASSSRRGRYEQYF. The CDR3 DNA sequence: TGTGCCAGCAGTTCCCGCAGGGGGCGATACGAGCAGTACTTC.

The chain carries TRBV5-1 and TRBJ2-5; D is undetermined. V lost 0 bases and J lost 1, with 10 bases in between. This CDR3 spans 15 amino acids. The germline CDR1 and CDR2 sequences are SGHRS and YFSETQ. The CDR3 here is CASSLEGRAQETQYF. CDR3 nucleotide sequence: TGCGCCAGCAGCTTGGAAGGTCGGGCCCAAGAGACCCAGTACTTC.

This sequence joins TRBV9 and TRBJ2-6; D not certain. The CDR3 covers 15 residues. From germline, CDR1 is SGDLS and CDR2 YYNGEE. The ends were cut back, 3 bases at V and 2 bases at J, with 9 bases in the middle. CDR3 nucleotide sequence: TGTGCCAGCAGCGAGAGGTCCGCTGGGGCCAACGTCCTGACTTTC. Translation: CASSERSAGANVLTF.

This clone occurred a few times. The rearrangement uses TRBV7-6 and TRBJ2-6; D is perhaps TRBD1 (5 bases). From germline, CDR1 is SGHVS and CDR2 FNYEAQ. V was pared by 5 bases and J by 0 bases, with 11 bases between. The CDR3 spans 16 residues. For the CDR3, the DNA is TGTGCCAGCAGCCGCAGGGTCGACTCTGGGGCCAACGTCCTGACTTTC. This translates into CASSRRVDSGANVLTF.

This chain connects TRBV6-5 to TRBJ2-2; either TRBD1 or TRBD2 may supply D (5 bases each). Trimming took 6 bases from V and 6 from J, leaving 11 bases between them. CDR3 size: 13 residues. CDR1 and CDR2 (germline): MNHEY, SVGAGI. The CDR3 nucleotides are TGTGCCAGCAGCAGTAGGGGACCCGGGGAGCTGTTTTTT. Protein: CASSSRGPGELFF.

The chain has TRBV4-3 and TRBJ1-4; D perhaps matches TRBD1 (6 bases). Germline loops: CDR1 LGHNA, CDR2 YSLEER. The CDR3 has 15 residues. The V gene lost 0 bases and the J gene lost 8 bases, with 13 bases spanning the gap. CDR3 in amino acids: CASSQDPGAREKLFF. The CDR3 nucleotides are TGCGCCAGCAGCCAAGACCCGGGGGCAAGGGAAAAACTGTTTTTT.

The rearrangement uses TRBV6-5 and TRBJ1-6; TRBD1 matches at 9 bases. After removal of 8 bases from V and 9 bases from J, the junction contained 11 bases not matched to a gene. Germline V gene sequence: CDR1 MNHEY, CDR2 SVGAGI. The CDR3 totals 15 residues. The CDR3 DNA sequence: TGTGCCAGCGGCCCGACGACAGGGGGTCGTTCACCCCTCCACTTT. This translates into CASGPTTGGRSPLHF.

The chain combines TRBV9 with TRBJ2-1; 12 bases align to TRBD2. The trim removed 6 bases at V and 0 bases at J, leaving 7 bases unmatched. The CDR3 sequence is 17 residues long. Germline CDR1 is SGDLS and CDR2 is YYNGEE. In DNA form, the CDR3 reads TGTGCCAGCACGGGACTAGCGGGTTCCCGCTCCTACAATGAGCAGTTCTTC. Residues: CASTGLAGSRSYNEQFF.

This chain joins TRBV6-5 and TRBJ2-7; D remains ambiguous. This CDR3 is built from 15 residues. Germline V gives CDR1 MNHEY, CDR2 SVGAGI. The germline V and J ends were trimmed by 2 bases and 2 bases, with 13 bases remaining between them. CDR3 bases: TGTGCCAGCAGTTACGGCGGCGCGTCCACCTACGAGCAGTACTTC. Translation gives CASSYGGASTYEQYF.

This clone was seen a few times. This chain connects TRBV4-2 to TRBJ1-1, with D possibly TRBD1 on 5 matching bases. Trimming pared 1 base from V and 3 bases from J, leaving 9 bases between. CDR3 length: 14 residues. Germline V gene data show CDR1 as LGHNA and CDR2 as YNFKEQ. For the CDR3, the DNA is TGTGCCAGCAGCCAAGTCTTGGGGGACACTGAAGCTTTCTTT. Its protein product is CASSQVLGDTEAFF.